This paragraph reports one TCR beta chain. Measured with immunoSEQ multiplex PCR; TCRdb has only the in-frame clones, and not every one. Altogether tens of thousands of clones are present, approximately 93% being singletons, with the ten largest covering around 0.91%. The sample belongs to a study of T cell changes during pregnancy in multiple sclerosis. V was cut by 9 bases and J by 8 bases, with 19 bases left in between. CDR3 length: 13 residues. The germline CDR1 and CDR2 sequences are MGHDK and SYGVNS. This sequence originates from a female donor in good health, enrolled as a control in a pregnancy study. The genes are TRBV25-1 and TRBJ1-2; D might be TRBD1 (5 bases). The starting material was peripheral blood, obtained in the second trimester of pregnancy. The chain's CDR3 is CASSINTGGGYTF. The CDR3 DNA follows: TGTGCCAGTAGTATCAACACCGGGGGGGGCTACACCTTC.